This T cell receptor beta chain appears in the sequencing data of a study of cytomegalovirus exposure and HLA in healthy donors. Study-level information: The 95 to 150 validation repertoires used a platform that matched the one used for the approximately 620 first-cohort repertoires, as a later analysis reported.

The approximately 120-subject validation cohort, separate from the 666-subject first cohort, included the donors. Assay used: immunoSEQ multiplex PCR; TCRdb lists only in-frame clones, some missing. Of roughly 100,000 clones detected, around 86% appear once; the ten largest clones hold 4%. V was clipped by 6 bases and J by 8 bases, with 13 bases between them. The germline CDR1 and CDR2 sequences are LNHDA and SQIVND (reference sequence). This CDR3 is 13 amino acids long. The gene calls are TRBV19 and TRBJ2-2; D remains ambiguous. This TCR derives from a young woman in good health and CMV-seropositive. What was sequenced was PBMCs. The CDR3 DNA sequence: TGTGCCAGTAGCCAACAGACACAAGGGGAGCTGTTTTTT. This codes for CASSQQTQGELFF. The full variable domain, its missing parts supplied by reference TRBV19 and TRBJ2-2, is DGGITQSPKYLFRKEGQNVTLSCEQNLNHDAMYWYRQDPGQGLRLIYYSQIVNDFQKGDIAEGYSVSREKKESFPLTVTSAQKNPTAFYLCASSQQTQGELFFGEGSRLTVL.